What follows are 19 T cell receptor beta chains derived from one specimen sequenced in a study of cytomegalovirus exposure and HLA in healthy donors. The PCR used 60 Vbeta and 13 Jbeta primers. The method was immunoSEQ multiplex PCR; TCRdb's version includes in-frame clones alone and lacks a portion of them. The table includes roughly 190,000 clones, 85% to 90% detected once. The sequenced sample was PBMCs. Source of these receptors: a man aged 25 to 45 in good health and CMV-seronegative.

The CDR3 here is CASSQLGGNYGYTF. The CDR3 DNA follows: TGCGCCAGCAGCCAATTAGGGGGTAACTATGGCTACACCTTC. The chain is built from TRBV4-3 and TRBJ1-2; D perhaps matches TRBD1 (6 bases). The CDR3 totals 14 residues. Trimming removed 2 bases from V and 1 base from J, with 8 bases in between. CDR1 is LGHNA and CDR2 is YSLEER in the germline V gene.

The chain recombines TRBV19 with TRBJ2-1; 7 bases fit TRBD2. The V segment lost 4 bases and the J segment 1 base; nucleotides outside the gene matches: 28. This CDR3 has 23 amino acids. In germline, CDR1 is LNHDA, CDR2 SQIVND (reference sequence). The CDR3 region is CASSKSGGRRGLGRLRSYNEQFF. The CDR3 nucleotides are TGTGCCAGTAGTAAGTCTGGGGGACGTCGTGGACTAGGTCGGTTGAGATCCTACAATGAGCAGTTCTTC.

This sequence joins TRBV7-9 and TRBJ2-1; D possibly corresponds to TRBD2 (7 bases). V lost 9 bases, J lost 9 bases, and 24 bases lay in between. Germline values: CDR1 SEHNR, CDR2 FQNEAQ (reference sequence). The CDR3 contains 15 residues. As DNA, the CDR3 is TGTGCCAGTAGGGGGGGGCTCTTGAATTCAGGTGAGCAGTTCTTC. It translates to CASRGGLLNSGEQFF.

This sequence joins TRBV28 and TRBJ2-1; TRBD2 is a possible D gene (6 bases). The ends were cut back, 0 bases at V and 5 bases at J, with 14 bases in the middle. This CDR3 comprises 16 residues. Germline V gene sequence: CDR1 MDHEN, CDR2 SYDVKM. The chain's CDR3 is CASSLWVSGEHNEQFF. The CDR3 nucleotides are TGTGCCAGCAGTTTATGGGTTAGCGGAGAACACAATGAGCAGTTCTTC.

The J gene is TRBJ2-5, the V gene TRBV10-3; perhaps TRBD1 as D (6 bases). The germline V gene encodes CDR1 ENHRY and CDR2 SYGVKD. Trimming shortened V by 4 bases and J by 5 bases, and 8 bases separated the two germline ends. This CDR3 has 12 amino acids. CDR3 DNA: TGTGCCATCAGTGGGGGGCGGGAGACCCAGTACTTC. Protein: CAISGGRETQYF.

The sample holds one count of this clone. This rearrangement joins TRBV27 to TRBJ2-1, with TRBD1 matching over 10 bases. Losses at the gene ends were 1 base for V and 6 bases for J; bases not matched to a gene: 21. The CDR3 has 21 residues. CDR1 and CDR2 from the germline V gene are MNHEY and SMNVEV (reference sequence). The DNA of the CDR3 is TGTGCCAGCAGTTTATACAAACGCATTGGGCGGGACAGGGGTATTGGCAATGAGCAGTTCTTC. It specifies CASSLYKRIGRDRGIGNEQFF.

This clone has a single count. J is TRBJ1-1 and V is TRBV5-5, with D possibly matching TRBD1 (6 bases). There are 16 residues in the CDR3. Germline V gene sequence: CDR1 SGHKS, CDR2 YYEKEE (reference sequence). V dropped 0 bases and J dropped 2 bases, with 14 bases sitting between them. The CDR3 DNA reads TGTGCCAGCAGCTTGGCCGGGGGGGGGCTAAACACTGAAGCTTTCTTT. As protein: CASSLAGGGLNTEAFF.

This chain uses TRBV28 with TRBJ1-5; TRBD1 is a possible D gene (6 bases). This CDR3 is 15 amino acids long. Trimming left V 10 bases short and J 3 bases short, with 19 bases between. Germline assignment: CDR1 MDHEN and CDR2 SYDVKM. The CDR3 region has the DNA TGTGCCATAACCAGGGGCTCAGGGGACAATCAGCCCCAGCATTTT. Its translation: CAITRGSGDNQPQHF.

V usage is TRBV7-8 and J usage is TRBJ2-5; 10 nucleotides match TRBD1. The J call may not be correct, given that the DNA end is closer to TRBJ2-7. The length of the CDR3 is 15 residues. From germline, CDR1 is SGHVS and CDR2 FQNEAQ. DNA for the CDR3: TGTGCCAGCAGCTCGGACAGGGGGATGTTCGGCGAGCAGTACTTC. Its protein product is CASSSDRGMFGEQYF.

This CDR3 reads CASSLSNSNQPQHF. The CDR3 nucleotides are TGTGCCAGCAGCTTATCTAATAGCAATCAGCCCCAGCATTTT. The chain is built from TRBV7-9 and TRBJ1-5; D unclear. V lost 2 bases, J lost 0 bases, and 5 bases lay in between. Germline loops: CDR1 SEHNR, CDR2 FQNEAQ (reference sequence). This CDR3 has 14 amino acids. The full variable domain, completed using reference TRBV7-9 and TRBJ1-5, is DTGVSQNPRHKITKRGQNVTFRCDPISEHNRLYWYRQTLGQGPEFLTYFQNEAQLEKSRLLSDRFSAERPKGSFSTLEIQRTEQGDSAMYLCASSLSNSNQPQHFGDGTRLSIL.

V usage is TRBV6-5 and J usage is TRBJ1-1; tentatively, D is TRBD1 (5 bases). Germline CDR1 and CDR2: MNHEY and SVGAGI. Trimming left V 7 bases short and J 2 bases short, with 17 bases between. This CDR3 is built from 15 residues. CDR3 region: CASTPQAQGNTEAFF. The CDR3 coding sequence is TGTGCCAGCACCCCCCAAGCGCAGGGCAACACTGAAGCTTTCTTT.

The V gene is TRBV5-4, the J gene TRBJ1-4; D gene uncertain. Trimming pared 4 bases from V and 0 bases from J, leaving 7 bases between. Germline CDR1 reads SGHNT; CDR2 reads YYREEE (reference sequence). The CDR3 runs 14 residues. The CDR3 loop is CASSVRATNEKLFF. CDR3 DNA sequence: TGTGCCAGCAGCGTCCGGGCAACTAATGAAAAACTGTTTTTT.

This chain joins TRBV18 and TRBJ1-4; D may be TRBD1 (6 bases). The V end lost 4 bases, the J end lost 7 bases, and 10 bases lay between the germline ends. Germline loops: CDR1 KGHSH, CDR2 LQKENI. The length of the CDR3 is 13 residues. This chain's CDR3 is CASSLGQTEKLFF. In nucleotides, the CDR3 is TGTGCCAGCTCACTCGGACAGACTGAAAAACTGTTTTTT.

In its sample, this clone was seen a few times. This CDR3 is CASALTGSTDTQYF. Here the CDR3 DNA reads TGTGCCAGCGCTCTGACAGGGAGTACAGATACGCAGTATTTT. The chain has TRBV25-1 and TRBJ2-3; TRBD1 agrees at 7 bases. The length of the CDR3 is 14 residues. The germline CDR1 and CDR2 sequences are MGHDK and SYGVNS. Unmatched junction bases numbered 8, after V lost 8 bases and J lost 3 bases.

The chain uses TRBV28 and TRBJ2-1, with TRBD2 as a possible D gene (6 bases). V lost 7 bases to trimming and J lost 1 base, with 8 bases between them. The CDR3 runs 13 residues. In germline, CDR1 is MDHEN, CDR2 SYDVKM. Here the CDR3 DNA reads TGTGCCAGCACGGAGGGTTCCTACAATGAGCAGTTCTTC. This translates into CASTEGSYNEQFF.

The V and J genes are TRBV11-2 and TRBJ2-2; D is perhaps TRBD1 (5 bases). The V end was cut by 5 bases, the J end by 7 bases, with 20 bases between. CDR3 length: 16 amino acids. Germline CDR1 reads SGHAT; CDR2 reads FQNNGV. CDR3 DNA sequence: TGTGCCAGCAGCCCCTACGGCAGGCGGCAGGGCGGGGAGCTGTTTTTT. It codes for CASSPYGRRQGGELFF.

The chain recombines TRBV29-1 with TRBJ1-1, with TRBD1 matching 8 bases. Germline V gene lookup returns CDR1 SQVTM and CDR2 ANQGSEA. The V segment lost 7 bases and the J segment 6 bases; nucleotides outside the gene matches: 7. This CDR3 spans 12 amino acids. The CDR3 sequence: CSARDRPPEAFF. CDR3 coding DNA: TGCAGCGCCCGGGACAGGCCCCCTGAAGCTTTCTTT.

The chain recombines TRBV5-4 with TRBJ1-2; D may be TRBD1 (5 bases). The CDR3 has 14 amino acids. The V gene's germline CDR1 is SGHNT and CDR2 YYREEE (reference sequence). The ends were cut back, 0 bases at V and 2 bases at J, with 8 bases in the middle. The CDR3 nucleotides are TGTGCCAGCAGCTTGGATCCAGGGAACTATGGCTACACCTTC. Translation: CASSLDPGNYGYTF.

This sequence joins TRBV6-5 and TRBJ2-2, with D maybe TRBD1 (6 bases). This CDR3 comprises 14 residues. Trimming shortened V by 0 bases and J by 8 bases, and 10 bases separated the two germline ends. Germline loops: CDR1 MNHEY, CDR2 SVGAGI. CDR3 sequence: CASSYSPDRGELFF. The CDR3 DNA follows: TGTGCCAGCAGTTACTCACCCGACAGGGGGGAGCTGTTTTTT.